This T cell receptor (beta chain) was obtained from a study of control samples from healthy donors and cancer patients. Trimming took 6 bases from V and 2 from J; bases not matched to a gene: 9. The germline CDR1 and CDR2 sequences are SGHRS and YFSETQ. The CDR3 spans 15 residues. TCRdb's table, derived via immunoSEQ multiplex PCR, lists solely in-frame clones and lacks some. Of 150,000 to 180,000 clones detected, over 85% appear once; the ten largest clones hold over 2%. The chain combines TRBV5-1 with TRBJ2-7; TRBD2 matches at 9 bases. Sequencing used blood. The receptor was derived from a man aged 50-60 years in good health. CDR3 bases: TGCGCCAGCAAAAGAGAGCGGGAGGACACCTACGAGCAGTACTTC. Translated, it gives CASKREREDTYEQYF.